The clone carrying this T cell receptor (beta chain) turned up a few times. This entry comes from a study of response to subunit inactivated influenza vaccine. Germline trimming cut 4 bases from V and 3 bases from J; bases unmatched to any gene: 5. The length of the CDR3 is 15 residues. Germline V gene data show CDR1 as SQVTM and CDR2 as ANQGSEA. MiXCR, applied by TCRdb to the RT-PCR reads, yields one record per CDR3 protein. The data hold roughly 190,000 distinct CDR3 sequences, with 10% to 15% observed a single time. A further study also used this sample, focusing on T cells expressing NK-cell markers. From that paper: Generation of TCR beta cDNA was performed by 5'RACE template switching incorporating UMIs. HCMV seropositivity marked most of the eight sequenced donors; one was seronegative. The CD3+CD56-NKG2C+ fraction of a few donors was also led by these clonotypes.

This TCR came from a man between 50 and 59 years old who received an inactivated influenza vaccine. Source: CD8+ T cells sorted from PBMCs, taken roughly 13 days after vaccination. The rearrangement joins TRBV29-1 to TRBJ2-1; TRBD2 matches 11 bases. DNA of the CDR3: TGCAGCGTTGGCCGGGGACTAGCGGTCTACAATGAGCAGTTCTTC. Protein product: CSVGRGLAVYNEQFF.